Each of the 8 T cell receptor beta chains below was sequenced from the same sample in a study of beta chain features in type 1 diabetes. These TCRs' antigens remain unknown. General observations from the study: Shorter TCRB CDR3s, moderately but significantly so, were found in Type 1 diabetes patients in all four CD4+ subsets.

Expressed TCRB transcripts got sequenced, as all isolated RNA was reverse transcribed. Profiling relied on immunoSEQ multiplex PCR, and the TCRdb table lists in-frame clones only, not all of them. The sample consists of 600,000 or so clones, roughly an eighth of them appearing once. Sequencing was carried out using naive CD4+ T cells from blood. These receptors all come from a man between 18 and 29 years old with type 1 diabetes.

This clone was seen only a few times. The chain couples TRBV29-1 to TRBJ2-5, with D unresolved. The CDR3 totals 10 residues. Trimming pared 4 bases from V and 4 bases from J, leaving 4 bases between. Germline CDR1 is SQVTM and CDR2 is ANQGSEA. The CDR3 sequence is CSVAGETQYF. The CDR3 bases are TGCAGCGTTGCGGGAGAGACCCAGTACTTC.

For the CDR3, the DNA is TGCGCCAGCAGCCAAGAGCTGTCGGCAGGTCATCGAGAGACCCAGTACTTC. This translates into CASSQELSAGHRETQYF. V is TRBV4-1 and J is TRBJ2-5; no firm D call. The CDR3 covers 17 residues. Germline CDR1 is MGHRA and CDR2 is YSYEKL. Trimming stripped 0 bases from V and 4 bases from J, with 18 bases between.

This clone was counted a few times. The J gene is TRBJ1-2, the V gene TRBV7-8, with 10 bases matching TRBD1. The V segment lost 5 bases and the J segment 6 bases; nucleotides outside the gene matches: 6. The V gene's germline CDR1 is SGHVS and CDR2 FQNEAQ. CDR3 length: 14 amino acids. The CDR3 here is CASSTRTGGHGYTF. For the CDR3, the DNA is TGTGCCAGCAGCACACGGACAGGGGGTCATGGCTACACCTTC.

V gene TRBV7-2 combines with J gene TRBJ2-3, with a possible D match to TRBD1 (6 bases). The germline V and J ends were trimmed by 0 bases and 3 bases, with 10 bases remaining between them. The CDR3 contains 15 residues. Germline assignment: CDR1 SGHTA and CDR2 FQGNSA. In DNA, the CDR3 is TGTGCCAGCAGCTTAGCCCCTAGGGGGACAGATACGCAGTATTTT. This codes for CASSLAPRGTDTQYF.

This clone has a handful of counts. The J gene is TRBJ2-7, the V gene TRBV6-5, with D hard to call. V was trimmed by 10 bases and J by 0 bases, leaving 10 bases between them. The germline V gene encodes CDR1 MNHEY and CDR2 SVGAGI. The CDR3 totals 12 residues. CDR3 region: CATKQNSYEQYF. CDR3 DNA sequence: TGTGCCACCAAACAGAACTCCTACGAGCAGTACTTC.

The CDR3 loop reads CSVGGQGGDTEAFF. CDR3 DNA: TGCAGCGTTGGGGGACAGGGAGGGGACACTGAAGCTTTCTTT. This sequence joins TRBV29-1 and TRBJ1-1; 9 nucleotides agree with TRBD1. CDR3 length: 14 amino acids. Germline-derived CDR1 and CDR2 are SQVTM and ANQGSEA. V trimming: 4 bases; J trimming: 3 bases; junction bases outside the gene matches: 6. Based on the CDR3 plus reference TRBV29-1 and TRBJ1-1, the full variable domain is SAVISQKPSRDICQRGTSLTIQCQVDSQVTMMFWYRQQPGQSLTLIATANQGSEATYESGFVIDKFPISRPNLTFSTLTVSNMSPEDSSIYLCSVGGQGGDTEAFFGQGTRLTVV.

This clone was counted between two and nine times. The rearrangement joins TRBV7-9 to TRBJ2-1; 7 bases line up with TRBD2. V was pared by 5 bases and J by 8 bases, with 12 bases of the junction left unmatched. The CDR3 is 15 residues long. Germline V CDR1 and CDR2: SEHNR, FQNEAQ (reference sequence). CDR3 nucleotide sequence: TGTGCCAGCAGCCCCCGCGCGGGAGAGACGTATGAGCAGTTCTTC. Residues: CASSPRAGETYEQFF.

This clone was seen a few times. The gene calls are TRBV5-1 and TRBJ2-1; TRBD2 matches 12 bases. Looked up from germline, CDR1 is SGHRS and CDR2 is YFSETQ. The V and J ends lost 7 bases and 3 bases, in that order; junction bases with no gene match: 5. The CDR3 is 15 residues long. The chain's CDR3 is CASGRTSGIYNEQFF. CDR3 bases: TGCGCCAGCGGCCGGACTAGCGGGATCTACAATGAGCAGTTCTTC. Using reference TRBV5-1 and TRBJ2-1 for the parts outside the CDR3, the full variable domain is KAGVTQTPRYLIKTRGQQVTLSCSPISGHRSVSWYQQTPGQGLQFLFEYFSETQRNKGNFPGRFSGRQFSNSRSEMNVSTLELGDSALYLCASGRTSGIYNEQFFGPGTRLTVL.